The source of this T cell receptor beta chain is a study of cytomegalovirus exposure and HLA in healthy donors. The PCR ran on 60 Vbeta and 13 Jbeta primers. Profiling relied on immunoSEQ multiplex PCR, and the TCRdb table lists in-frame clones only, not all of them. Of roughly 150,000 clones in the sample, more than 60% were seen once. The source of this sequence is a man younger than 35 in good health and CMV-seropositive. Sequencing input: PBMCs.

For the CDR3, the DNA is TGTGCCAGCAACCCGCGCGGCCTCCCCTACGAGCAGTACTTC. Its translation: CASNPRGLPYEQYF. The rearrangement joins TRBV5-4 to TRBJ2-7; D gene ambiguous. CDR3 size: 14 residues. Germline CDR1 is SGHNT and CDR2 is YYREEE (reference sequence). Deletions cut 6 bases from V and 2 bases from J, with 15 bases between.